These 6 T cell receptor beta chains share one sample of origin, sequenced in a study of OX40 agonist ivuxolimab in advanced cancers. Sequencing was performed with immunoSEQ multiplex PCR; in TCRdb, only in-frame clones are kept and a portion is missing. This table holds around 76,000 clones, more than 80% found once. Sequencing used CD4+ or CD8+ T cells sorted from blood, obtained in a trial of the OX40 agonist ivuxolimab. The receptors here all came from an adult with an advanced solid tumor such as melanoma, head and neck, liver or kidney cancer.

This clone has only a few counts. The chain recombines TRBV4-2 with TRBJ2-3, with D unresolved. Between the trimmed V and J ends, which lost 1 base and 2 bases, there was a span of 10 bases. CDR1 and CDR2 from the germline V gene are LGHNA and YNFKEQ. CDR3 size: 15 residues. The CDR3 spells CASSQGRANTDTQYF. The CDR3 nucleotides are TGTGCCAGCAGCCAAGGGAGAGCTAACACAGATACGCAGTATTTT.

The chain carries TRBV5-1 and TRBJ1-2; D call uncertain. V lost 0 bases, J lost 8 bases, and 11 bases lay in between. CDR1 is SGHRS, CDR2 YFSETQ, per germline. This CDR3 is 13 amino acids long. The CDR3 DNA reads TGCGCCAGCAGCTTGGACCCTATTGGGGGCTACACCTTC. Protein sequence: CASSLDPIGGYTF.

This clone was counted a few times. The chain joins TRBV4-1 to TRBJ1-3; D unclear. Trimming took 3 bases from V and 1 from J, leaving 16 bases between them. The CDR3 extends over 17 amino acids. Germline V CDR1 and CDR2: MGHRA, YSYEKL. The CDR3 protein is CASSQGWVFRSGNTIYF. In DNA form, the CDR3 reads TGCGCCAGCAGCCAGGGTTGGGTCTTTCGGTCTGGAAACACCATATATTTT.

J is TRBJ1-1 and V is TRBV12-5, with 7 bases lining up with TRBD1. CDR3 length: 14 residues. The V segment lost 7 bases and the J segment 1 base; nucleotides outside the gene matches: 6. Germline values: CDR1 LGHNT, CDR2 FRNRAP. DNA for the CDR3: TGTGCTAGTGCCCGGACAGGTGCGAACACTGAAGCTTTCTTT. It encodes CASARTGANTEAFF.

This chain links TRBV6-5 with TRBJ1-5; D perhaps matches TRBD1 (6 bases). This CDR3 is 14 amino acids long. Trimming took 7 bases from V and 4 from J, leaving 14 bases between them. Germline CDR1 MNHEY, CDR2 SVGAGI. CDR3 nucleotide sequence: TGTGCCAGCACCGCTGGGGGGGCAAATCAGCCCCAGCATTTT. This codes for CASTAGGANQPQHF.

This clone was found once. CDR3 coding DNA: TGTGCCAGCAGCTTGGGGCTAGCGGGGATCTACGAGCAGTACTTC. Protein: CASSLGLAGIYEQYF. V gene TRBV5-5 combines with J gene TRBJ2-7; TRBD2 aligns across 9 bases. V was clipped by 0 bases and J by 3 bases; unmatched bases: 4. Looked up from germline, CDR1 is SGHKS and CDR2 is YYEKEE (reference sequence). This CDR3 is 15 amino acids long.